These 9 T cell receptor beta chains came from one sample sequenced in a study of T cells in Graves' hyperthyroidism and ophthalmopathy (dated by TCRdb to between 2018 and 2021). Library construction relied on multiplex PCR. Sequencing was carried out with an Illumina HiSeq 2000. Amplification of TCR beta CDR3 regions was carried out from RNA transcripts. The first round of RT-PCR for the TCR CDR3 was performed with the HTBI primer set and the Qiagen OneStep RT-PCR kit. TCRdb took the public reads, trimmed them with fastp at Q25, ran MiXCR for clone calling and kept in-frame beta chains. All rows with the same CDR3 protein become a single entry with the most common DNA and genes. The sample includes over 500,000 distinct CDR3 sequences, with 40% to 50% observed a single time. The ten largest clones represent 44% of the sample. Sequencing was performed on peripheral blood or thyroid tissue (not recorded which). The source of these receptors is an adult woman with Graves' disease, either hyperthyroidism or ophthalmopathy (not recorded which).

This clonotype showed up just a few times. The junction shows a germline mismatch at one end, possibly a read error. The chain employs TRBV5-1 and TRBJ1-1; D might be TRBD1 (5 bases). The CDR3 sequence is 14 residues long. Germline values: CDR1 SGHRS, CDR2 YFSETQ. The CDR3 loop reads CASRAGTDPTETFF. The CDR3 DNA is TGCGCCAGCAGAGCCGGGACGGACCCCACTGAAACTTTCTTT.

Comment on this clonotype: The CDR3 ends on some other residue instead of the conserved phenylalanine or tryptophan, so this is likely a read error. No DNA is shown, since the ends of the CDR3 on it are uncertain; the CDR3 is the one TCRdb lists. The V call is TRBV10-3, the J call TRBJ1-2; TRBD1, the table's D call, was not compared with the DNA. CDR1 is ENHRY, CDR2 SYGVKD, per germline. The CDR3 extends over 11 residues, inclusive of both ends. The CDR3 is CAISERGGYSY.

This clonotype has just a few counts. Given a much more abundant clone one base away, this may be a read error. The conserved final phenylalanine or tryptophan is absent from the CDR3, which likely points to a read error. This chain links TRBV2 with TRBJ1-2; 11 bases map to TRBD1. Per germline, CDR1 SNHLY and CDR2 FYNNEI. V was clipped by 6 bases and J by 8 bases; unmatched bases: 11. The CDR3 has 15 residues. The CDR3 reads CASRQWDRGIAGYTL. DNA of the CDR3: TGTGCCAGCAGACAATGGGACAGGGGGATTGCCGGCTACACCCTC.

V gene TRBV10-3 combines with J gene TRBJ2-2; weak D call: TRBD2 (5 bases). The CDR3 loop spans 14 amino acids. V was trimmed by 4 bases and J by 4 bases, leaving 10 bases between them. Germline V lookup: CDR1 ENHRY, CDR2 SYGVKD. In nucleotides, the CDR3 is TGTGCCATCAGTGTAGGCGAGGGCACCGGGGAGCTGTTTTTT. Residues: CAISVGEGTGELFF.

The chain is built from TRBV5-1 and TRBJ2-7, with 10 bases identical to TRBD1. Per the germline V gene, CDR1 is SGHRS and CDR2 is YFSETQ. Trimming removed 7 bases from V and 12 bases from J; junction bases left unmatched: 16. The CDR3 has 14 amino acids. CDR3 in amino acids: CASGPGQGLDGMYF. CDR3 coding DNA: TGCGCCAGCGGACCGGGACAGGGGCTAGACGGCATGTACTTC.

This clonotype was observed a few times. V and J are TRBV29-1 and TRBJ1-1; TRBD1 might be the D (5 bases). The germline CDR1 and CDR2 sequences are SQVTM and ANQGSEA. The CDR3 extends over 13 amino acids. Trimming shortened V by 0 bases and J by 6 bases, and 11 bases separated the two germline ends. The CDR3: CSVEDRGWAEAFF. CDR3 sequence (DNA): TGCAGCGTTGAAGATCGGGGGTGGGCTGAAGCTTTCTTT.

This clonotype was counted only a few times. This chain connects TRBV4-1 to TRBJ1-1; no clear D. Germline V gene sequence: CDR1 MGHRA, CDR2 YSYEKL. V lost 1 base to trimming and J lost 4 bases, with 7 bases between them. The CDR3 covers 13 residues. CDR3: CASSQAQRTEAFF. CDR3 nucleotide sequence: TGCGCCAGCAGCCAAGCCCAGCGCACTGAAGCTTTCTTT.

In regard to this clonotype: One junction end disagrees with the germline gene, perhaps due to a read error. This sequence joins TRBV2 and TRBJ1-2; D unresolved. Germline assignment: CDR1 SNHLY and CDR2 FYNNEI. The CDR3 spans 14 residues. The CDR3: CASSVSGSNSGYTF. In nucleotides, the CDR3 is TGTGCCAGCAGTGTTTCGGGGTCCAACTCTGGCTACACCTTC.

The chain has TRBV10-3 and TRBJ1-2; D perhaps matches TRBD1 (5 bases). CDR1 ENHRY and CDR2 SYGVKD come from the germline V gene. Trimming removed 3 bases at V and 12 bases at J, with 14 bases between. The CDR3 loop spans 12 amino acids. Written as DNA, the CDR3 is TGTGCCATCAGTGATCAGGGAGATCGTGACACCTTC. Its protein product is CAISDQGDRDTF.